A selection of T cell receptor beta chains follows, all from one sample in a study of T-cell reconstitution after alpha-beta-depleted transplantation in children. TCRdb itself ran the PCR reads through MiXCR, one entry per CDR3 protein. The sample contains a few hundred thousand distinct CDR3 sequences, just over 7.5% of which appear only once. The sequencing here drew on peripheral blood, taken 360 days after TCRalphabeta/CD19-depleted stem cell transplant. Receptors were obtained from a female patient aged 2 to 10 who had a stem cell transplant for Fanconi anemia, so the T cells may come from the graft donor. The CDR3 runs from the conserved cysteine through the conserved F or W. D genes are given only for firm matches. Only part of the rows carry a size: once, few, many, or a class if the clone is expanded.

>TRBV6-4|-|many|TRBJ2-2
TGTGCCAGCAGCGAGAGAGAGACCGGGGAGCTGTTTTTT
CASSERETGELFF
>TRBV28|-|many|TRBJ2-5
TGTGCCAGCAGTTTTCCAGACATCTTGGAGACCCAGTACTTC
CASSFPDILETQYF
>TRBV19|-|-|TRBJ2-7
TGTGCCAGTAGCCCCGGACAACACTACGAGCAGTACTTC
CASSPGQHYEQYF
>TRBV5-5|-|many|TRBJ1-1
TGTGCCAGCAGCTTGGTCACTGAAGCTTTCTTT
CASSLVTEAFF
>TRBV28|-|medium-sized|TRBJ2-2
TGTGCCAGCAGCCACACCGGGGAGCTGTTTTTT
CASSHTGELFF
>TRBV3-1|TRBD1|-|TRBJ2-7
TGTGCCAGCAGTCCTCCGGGACAGGGATCGGGGGAGCAGTACTTC
CASSPPGQGSGEQYF
>TRBV7-2|TRBD2|many|TRBJ2-4
TGTGCCAGCAGCTTAAACTTTGCGGGGGGAAACATTCAGTACTTC
CASSLNFAGGNIQYF
>TRBV7-2|-|few|TRBJ1-2
TGTGCCAGCAGCTTACCCCACAGTTATGGCTACACCTTC
CASSLPHSYGYTF
>TRBV5-5|-|-|TRBJ1-1
TGTGCCAGCAGCTTACTAAGTGACAGCGGAGAAGCTTTCTTT
CASSLLSDSGEAFF
>TRBV6-1|TRBD1|many|TRBJ1-4
TGTGCCAGCAGTAAAGACAGGGTCGGTATCGGCGAAAAACTGTTTTTT
CASSKDRVGIGEKLFF
>TRBV28|-|few|TRBJ2-5
TGTGCCAGCAGTTTACCCTCAGAGGGTGGGGTCCAAGAGACCCAGTACTTC
CASSLPSEGGVQETQYF
>TRBV3-1|-|-|TRBJ2-3
TGTGCCAGCAGCCGTAGCGGTCGCACAGATACGCAGTATTTT
CASSRSGRTDTQYF
>TRBV5-1|TRBD1|many|TRBJ2-5
TGCGCCAGCAGCCCGGACAGGGGGCAGGAGACCCAGTACTTC
CASSPDRGQETQYF
>TRBV11-2|TRBD2|-|TRBJ2-7
TGTGCCAGCTATTGGGCTAGCGGGGAGATTTACGAGCAGTACTTC
CASYWASGEIYEQYF
>TRBV12-3/TRBV12-4|TRBD2|few|TRBJ2-3
TGTGCCAGCAGTTTCTGGACTAGCGGGGGGGGGTCGACAGATACGCAGTATTTT
CASSFWTSGGGSTDTQYF
>TRBV13|-|many|TRBJ2-2
TGTGCCAGCAGCTTAGGCCGGACCCCCGGGGAGCTGTTTTTT
CASSLGRTPGELFF
>TRBV7-3|-|many|TRBJ2-3
TGTGCCAGCAGCCTCTCCTCCAGGGCGACAGATACGCAGTATTTT
CASSLSSRATDTQYF
>TRBV12-3/TRBV12-4|-|many|TRBJ1-1
-
CASSSSTGRRAFF
>TRBV5-1|-|many|TRBJ2-7
TGCGCCAGCAGCTTGGCCCCAGGGAGCTCCTACGAGCAGTACTTC
CASSLAPGSSYEQYF
>TRBV12-3/TRBV12-4|-|many|TRBJ2-1
TGTGCCAGCAGCCCCGGACGGACGACCTACAATGAGCAGTTCTTC
CASSPGRTTYNEQFF
>TRBV29-1|-|many|TRBJ1-2
TGCAGCGCTGAACAGGGTTTAAATGGCTACACCTTC
CSAEQGLNGYTF
>TRBV5-1|-|many|TRBJ2-7
TGCGCCAGCAGCTTGTCCCCGTTCTCCTACGAGCAGTACTTC
CASSLSPFSYEQYF
>TRBV12-3/TRBV12-4|-|few|TRBJ1-6
TGTGCCAGCAGTTTTTCGGGGCCCTCCTATAATTCACCCCTCCACTTT
CASSFSGPSYNSPLHF
>TRBV18|-|many|TRBJ2-1
TGTGCCAGCTCACCAGATCCGCAGGTTGAGCAGTTCTTC
CASSPDPQVEQFF
>TRBV3-1|-|many|TRBJ1-1
TGTGCCAGCAGCCGACGAACGGAGCCAGAAGCTTTCTTT
CASSRRTEPEAFF
>TRBV6-5|-|many|TRBJ2-1
TGTGCCAGCAGTTCCGGCCCCACGGCCAATGAGCAGTTCTTC
CASSSGPTANEQFF
>TRBV7-6|-|-|TRBJ2-2
TGTGCCAGCAGCTCAATCGGCACCGGGGAGCTGTTTTTT
CASSSIGTGELFF
>TRBV30|-|-|TRBJ2-5
TGTGCCTGGAGTCTGAATGGGGAGACCCAGTACTTC
CAWSLNGETQYF
>TRBV2|TRBD2|many|TRBJ2-3
TGTGCCAGCTTATGGACTAGATATACGCAGTATTTT
CASLWTRYTQYF
>TRBV12-3/TRBV12-4|TRBD2|-|TRBJ2-3
TGTGCCAGCACTCTAGCGGGGGGCACAGATACGCAGTATTTT
CASTLAGGTDTQYF
>TRBV20-1|-|many|TRBJ1-1
TGCAGTGCCCCTCGTCCAGGGGTAGGGAACACTGAAGCTTTCTTT
CSAPRPGVGNTEAFF
>TRBV24-1|-|many|TRBJ2-1
TGTGCCACCAGTGACAGAGTCTCCTACAATGAGCAGTTCTTC
CATSDRVSYNEQFF
>TRBV5-1|-|few|TRBJ1-5
TGCGCCACCAAGCAGCCCCAGCATTTT
CATKQPQHF
>TRBV19|-|-|TRBJ1-1
TGTGCCAGTATTCAGGGGTACACTGAAGCTTTCTTT
CASIQGYTEAFF
>TRBV2|TRBD1|many|TRBJ2-1
TGTGCCAGCAAACTCGACAGGGTAGGCCCTCCGGAGCAGTTCTTC
CASKLDRVGPPEQFF
>TRBV4-1|TRBD1|many|TRBJ1-2
TGCGCCAGCAGCCAAACGGGACAGGGAGGTGGCTACACCTTC
CASSQTGQGGGYTF
>TRBV4-2|TRBD2|few|TRBJ2-1
TGTGCCAGCAGCCAAGATCAGCTAGCGGTGATCTCCTACAATGAGCAGTTCTTC
CASSQDQLAVISYNEQFF